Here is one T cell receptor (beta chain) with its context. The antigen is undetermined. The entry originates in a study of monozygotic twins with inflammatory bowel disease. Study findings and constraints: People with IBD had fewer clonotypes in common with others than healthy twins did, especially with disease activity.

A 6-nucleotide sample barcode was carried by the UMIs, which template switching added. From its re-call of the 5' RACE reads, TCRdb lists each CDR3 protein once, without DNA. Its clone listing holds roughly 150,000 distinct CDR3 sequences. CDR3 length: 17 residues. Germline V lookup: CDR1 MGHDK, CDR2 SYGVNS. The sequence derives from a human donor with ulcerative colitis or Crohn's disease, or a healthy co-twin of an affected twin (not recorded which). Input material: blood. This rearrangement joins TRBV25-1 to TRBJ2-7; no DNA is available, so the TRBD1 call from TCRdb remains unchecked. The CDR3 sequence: CASSESRRQAVRNEQYF.